One sample yielded the 17 T cell receptor beta chains listed below, sequenced in a study of blood T cell repertoires in COVID-19. Sequencing was performed with immunoSEQ multiplex PCR; in TCRdb, only in-frame clones are kept and a portion is missing. The sample holds approximately 280,000 clones, around 84% seen once. The specimen sequenced was PBMCs or T cells enriched from blood (not recorded which). These receptors originate from a woman between 50 and 59 years old who had recovered from COVID-19.

The rearrangement uses TRBV6-5 and TRBJ1-2, with 7 bases matching TRBD1. The J segment lost 2 bases and the V segment lost 4 bases, leaving 4 bases of the junction unmatched. CDR3 length: 14 amino acids. From germline, CDR1 is MNHEY and CDR2 SVGAGI. The CDR3 DNA follows: TGTGCCAGCAGTTCCGGACAGGCCAACTATGGCTACACCTTC. Amino acid sequence: CASSSGQANYGYTF.

The chain combines TRBV15 with TRBJ2-1, with 7 bases fitting TRBD1. Germline V gene lookup returns CDR1 LNHNV and CDR2 YYDKDF (reference sequence). This CDR3 spans 17 amino acids. V lost 1 base to trimming and J lost 6 bases; unmatched junction nucleotides: 12. CDR3 residues: CATSRGITGVSVNEQFF. CDR3 bases: TGTGCCACCAGCAGAGGGATCACAGGGGTGTCCGTCAATGAGCAGTTCTTC.

This clone showed up just once. The chain is built from TRBV2 and TRBJ1-1; TRBD1 might be the D (5 bases). The V gene lost 7 bases and the J gene lost 1 base, with 13 bases spanning the gap. Germline lookup yields CDR1 SNHLY and CDR2 FYNNEI. This CDR3 has 14 residues. In nucleotides, the CDR3 is TGTGCCAGCACCCAAGACAGCTCGAACACTGAAGCTTTCTTT. Translating gives CASTQDSSNTEAFF.

The chain recombines TRBV10-3 with TRBJ1-2; TRBD1 matches 11 bases. The V gene's germline CDR1 is ENHRY and CDR2 SYGVKD. The CDR3 runs to 16 residues. The junction had 3 bases not matched to a gene; V was cut back by 3 bases and J by 0 bases. The CDR3 coding sequence is TGTGCCATCAGTGAAGGACAGGGGGCCGCTAACTATGGCTACACCTTC. It translates to CAISEGQGAANYGYTF.

The chain employs TRBV5-1 and TRBJ1-2; no clear D. The V gene lost 0 bases and the J gene lost 2 bases, with 11 bases spanning the gap. This CDR3 is built from 15 residues. Germline CDR1 is SGHRS and CDR2 is YFSETQ. CDR3 coding DNA: TGCGCCAGCAGCTTGGAAATGTCAGTCAACTATGGCTACACCTTC. This sequence encodes CASSLEMSVNYGYTF.

The sample holds many counts of this clone. CDR3 region: CAWTMDTGTGRSGQFF. The CDR3 DNA reads TGTGCCTGGACCATGGATACCGGGACAGGGAGGTCTGGGCAGTTCTTC. The chain combines TRBV30 with TRBJ2-1, with 9 bases that match TRBD1. Germline loops: CDR1 GTSNPN, CDR2 SVGIG (reference sequence). The length of the CDR3 is 16 residues. Trimming removed 4 bases from V and 12 bases from J; junction bases left unmatched: 19.

The rearrangement uses TRBV29-1 and TRBJ1-1; D ambiguous. Germline CDR1 reads SQVTM; CDR2 reads ANQGSEA. CDR3 size: 13 residues. V dropped 4 bases and J dropped 1 base, with 10 bases sitting between them. This CDR3 reads CSVGADQNTEAFF. The CDR3 DNA follows: TGCAGCGTTGGGGCAGACCAGAACACTGAAGCTTTCTTT.

The chain has TRBV2 and TRBJ1-2, with a tentative D call TRBD1 (5 bases). Trimming shortened V by 1 base and J by 5 bases, and 5 bases separated the two germline ends. Germline CDR1 SNHLY, CDR2 FYNNEI. The CDR3 sequence is 12 residues long. The CDR3 DNA follows: TGTGCCAGCAGTGAAGAGGGGTATGGCTACACCTTC. Translating it yields CASSEEGYGYTF. Drawing the rest from reference TRBV2 and TRBJ1-2, the complete variable domain is EPEVTQTPSHQVTQMGQEVILRCVPISNHLYFYWYRQILGQKVEFLVSFYNNEISEKSEIFDDQFSVERPDGSNFTLKIRSTKLEDSAMYFCASSEEGYGYTFGSGTRLTVV.

The chain employs TRBV5-1 and TRBJ2-7; 7 positions match TRBD1. Per the germline V gene, CDR1 is SGHRS and CDR2 is YFSETQ. The CDR3 is made up of 16 amino acids. Trimming removed 0 bases from V and 4 bases from J; junction bases left unmatched: 10. The DNA for the CDR3 is TGCGCCAGCAGCTTGGGGGGAGCCGACAGGGCTTACGAGCAGTACTTC. Encoded protein: CASSLGGADRAYEQYF.

This clone was found a few times. This chain connects TRBV19 to TRBJ2-2; 10 nucleotides match TRBD1. The germline CDR1 and CDR2 sequences are LNHDA and SQIVND (reference sequence). Trimming cost V 1 base and J 10 bases; bases outside gene matches: 3. This CDR3 has 14 amino acids. CDR3 coding DNA: TGTGCCAGTAGTATAGGGACAGGGGGGAAGGAGCTGTTTTTT. This codes for CASSIGTGGKELFF.

This chain links TRBV30 with TRBJ1-3; tentatively, D is TRBD1 (5 bases). The CDR3 has 14 amino acids. Germline V gene sequence: CDR1 GTSNPN, CDR2 SVGIG (reference sequence). V shed 2 bases and J shed 3 bases, with 11 bases lying between them. The DNA for the CDR3 is TGTGCCTGGAGTAGGGGACTTGGTGGAAACACCATATATTTT. It codes for CAWSRGLGGNTIYF.

This chain uses TRBV9 with TRBJ1-3; D is uncertain. Trimming left V 4 bases short and J 4 bases short, with 18 bases between. Germline-derived CDR1 and CDR2 are SGDLS and YYNGEE. The CDR3 sequence is 16 residues long. The CDR3 coding sequence is TGTGCCAGCAGCCCGAGAAGTCTCCCATTCGGAAACACCATATATTTT. Encoded protein: CASSPRSLPFGNTIYF.

The CDR3 reads CASSQVYGSDSYGYTF. DNA of the CDR3: TGTGCCAGCAGCCAAGTATACGGCAGCGACTCATATGGCTACACCTTC. The chain links TRBV4-2 to TRBJ1-2; no reliable D call. CDR3 length: 16 residues. V dropped 1 base and J dropped 5 bases, with 17 bases sitting between them. The germline CDR1 and CDR2 sequences are LGHNA and YNFKEQ.

This chain links TRBV30 with TRBJ1-1; 7 nucleotides match TRBD1. The CDR3 sequence is 12 residues long. V lost 5 bases to trimming and J lost 1 base; unmatched junction nucleotides: 1. Germline values: CDR1 GTSNPN, CDR2 SVGIG (reference sequence). The CDR3 protein is CAWYRGNTEAFF. The CDR3 coding sequence is TGTGCCTGGTACAGGGGGAACACTGAAGCTTTCTTT.

The chain recombines TRBV11-2 with TRBJ1-6; TRBD1 is a possible D gene (5 bases). Between the trimmed V and J ends, which lost 5 bases and 6 bases, there was a span of 17 bases. This CDR3 contains 16 residues. In germline, CDR1 is SGHAT, CDR2 FQNNGV. This CDR3 is CASSLVETGGNSPLHF. The CDR3 region has the DNA TGTGCCAGCAGCCTCGTAGAGACCGGGGGTAATTCACCCCTCCACTTT.

This chain joins TRBV7-8 and TRBJ1-1, with D possibly TRBD1 on 6 matching bases. The CDR3 spans 13 residues. The germline V gene has CDR1 SGHVS and CDR2 FQNEAQ. V was clipped by 6 bases and J by 3 bases, with 11 bases between them. CDR3: CASRLTGYTEAFF. Here the CDR3 DNA reads TGTGCCAGCAGACTTACAGGGTACACTGAAGCTTTCTTT.

The chain couples TRBV10-2 to TRBJ1-5; D call uncertain. The length of the CDR3 is 14 residues. The germline gives CDR1 WSHSY, CDR2 SAAADI. Trimming stripped 2 bases from V and 6 bases from J, with 11 bases between. CDR3 DNA sequence: TGCGCCAGCAGTGAGAGGCTGGGGAGTCAGCCCCAGCATTTT. It yields the protein CASSERLGSQPQHF.